The source of this T cell receptor beta chain is a study of radiation and T cells in renal cell carcinoma. Study conclusions and caveats: From baseline, blood top tumor clonotypes peaked at 2 weeks post-radiation.

Worth noting for this clone: What it binds is unknown.

Some clones are missing from TCRdb's copy, which holds only in-frame ones; the method was immunoSEQ multiplex PCR. The repertoire consists of about 150,000 clones, with nearly 90% occurring once and the leading ten covering about 12%. The J segment lost 7 bases and the V segment lost 4 bases, leaving 10 bases of the junction unmatched. The CDR3 contains 15 residues. Germline loops: CDR1 SGHNT, CDR2 YYREEE (reference sequence). Time point noted: baseline pretreatment blood. Treatment indicated: 15 Gy SBRT to primary tumor, nephrectomy 4 weeks later. This TCR was recovered from a woman aged 45-65 years with renal cell carcinoma. Sequenced here: blood, sampled from a patient whose treatment included radiotherapy and nephrectomy. The chain recombines TRBV5-4 with TRBJ2-1; TRBD2 matches at 8 bases. The CDR3 loop is CASSRETGGYNEQFF. In nucleotides, the CDR3 is TGTGCCAGCAGCCGAGAAACGGGGGGGTATAATGAGCAGTTCTTC. Variable domain in full (rest from reference TRBV5-4 and TRBJ2-1): ETGVTQSPTHLIKTRGQQVTLRCSSQSGHNTVSWYQQALGQGPQFIFQYYREEENGRGNFPPRFSGLQFPNYSSELNVNALELDDSALYLCASSRETGGYNEQFFGPGTRLTVL.